These 16 T cell receptor beta chains were sequenced from one sample in a study of cytomegalovirus exposure and HLA in healthy donors. Both 60 Vbeta primers and 13 Jbeta primers went into the PCR. The table came from immunoSEQ multiplex PCR; TCRdb's copy has only in-frame clones and leaves some out. The repertoire holds about 78,000 clones, with around 60% as singletons. Sequenced material: PBMCs. These TCRs come from a man aged 25-45 years in good health and CMV-seropositive.

This clone has just a few counts. The CDR3 DNA is TGTGCCAGCAGTTACTCTGACAGCAATGAGCAGTTCTTC. It encodes CASSYSDSNEQFF. The chain is built from TRBV6-6 and TRBJ2-1; perhaps TRBD1 as D (5 bases). Trimming left V 0 bases short and J 6 bases short, with 6 bases between. CDR1 and CDR2 (germline): MNHNY, SVGAGI (reference sequence). The CDR3 length is 13 residues.

This clone has only one observation. CDR3 in DNA: TGTGCCTGGAGTGCGGGGACAGGAGATCAGCCCCAGCATTTT. Translating gives CAWSAGTGDQPQHF. The rearrangement joins TRBV30 to TRBJ1-5; 8 nucleotides line up with TRBD1. J gave up 5 bases and V 1 base, and 4 bases lay outside the gene matches. The CDR3 runs to 14 residues. CDR1 and CDR2 from the germline V gene are GTSNPN and SVGIG (reference sequence).

V gene TRBV25-1 combines with J gene TRBJ2-5; 8 bases align to TRBD1. Germline assignment: CDR1 MGHDK and CDR2 SYGVNS. The CDR3 length is 15 residues. J was trimmed by 3 bases and V by 2 bases; bases with no gene match: 5. CDR3 loop: CASSETTTGEETQYF. The CDR3 DNA sequence: TGTGCCAGCAGTGAAACGACGACAGGGGAAGAGACCCAGTACTTC. Complete variable domain (other parts from reference TRBV25-1 and TRBJ2-5): EADIYQTPRYLVIGTGKKITLECSQTMGHDKMYWYQQDPGMELHLIHYSYGVNSTEKGDLSSESTVSRIRTEHFPLTLESARPSHTSQYLCASSETTTGEETQYFGPGTRLLVL.

The rearrangement joins TRBV6-5 to TRBJ1-4; D remains ambiguous. The V end lost 6 bases, the J end lost 8 bases, and 13 bases lay between the germline ends. Germline V CDR1 and CDR2: MNHEY, SVGAGI. This CDR3 has 13 residues. CDR3 loop: CASRDTQREKLFF. The CDR3 DNA reads TGTGCCAGCAGAGATACGCAACGGGAAAAACTGTTTTTT.

This chain links TRBV27 with TRBJ2-7; D possibly corresponds to TRBD2 (6 bases). This CDR3 is 13 amino acids long. Trimming pared 5 bases from V and 3 bases from J, leaving 11 bases between. The germline gives CDR1 MNHEY, CDR2 SMNVEV (reference sequence). The CDR3 DNA reads TGTGCCAGCAGTGGATCGACTAGCTACGAGCAGTACTTC. This codes for CASSGSTSYEQYF.

The rearrangement links TRBV18 to TRBJ1-3, with D possibly TRBD1 on 6 matching bases. CDR1 is KGHSH, CDR2 LQKENI, per germline. The V gene lost 2 bases and the J gene lost 0 bases, with 8 bases spanning the gap. The CDR3 is made up of 15 amino acids. CDR3 residues: CASSPGQNSGNTIYF. CDR3 DNA sequence: TGTGCCAGCTCACCAGGACAGAACTCTGGAAACACCATATATTTT.

There are a few counts of this clone. V usage is TRBV19 and J usage is TRBJ2-5, with 7 bases lining up with TRBD2. After removal of 11 bases from V and 2 bases from J, the junction contained 11 bases not matched to a gene. The CDR3 loop spans 14 amino acids. Per germline, CDR1 LNHDA and CDR2 SQIVND (reference sequence). The CDR3 nucleotides read TGTGCCGACCATTCCCTAGCGGTACAAGAGACCCAGTACTTC. It encodes CADHSLAVQETQYF.

The genes are TRBV19 and TRBJ2-1; TRBD1 is a possible D gene (5 bases). The V end lost 5 bases, the J end lost 8 bases, and 13 bases lay between the germline ends. The CDR3 covers 13 residues. CDR1 is LNHDA and CDR2 is SQIVND in the germline V gene (reference sequence). For the CDR3, the DNA is TGTGCCAGTAGTTTCTACCTAGGGGATGAGCAGTTCTTC. Encoded protein: CASSFYLGDEQFF. Full variable domain (missing parts from reference TRBV19 and TRBJ2-1): DGGITQSPKYLFRKEGQNVTLSCEQNLNHDAMYWYRQDPGQGLRLIYYSQIVNDFQKGDIAEGYSVSREKKESFPLTVTSAQKNPTAFYLCASSFYLGDEQFFGPGTRLTVL.

V usage is TRBV4-1 and J usage is TRBJ2-7, with TRBD2 identical over 7 bases. There are 16 residues in the CDR3. CDR1 is MGHRA and CDR2 is YSYEKL in the germline V gene. V was pared by 0 bases and J by 3 bases, with 8 bases of the junction left unmatched. The CDR3 spells CASSQEGRGLNYEQYF. In DNA, the CDR3 is TGCGCCAGCAGCCAAGAAGGGAGGGGACTCAACTACGAGCAGTACTTC.

The chain has TRBV6-4 and TRBJ2-1; TRBD1 matches at 9 bases. Trimming at V came to 1 base and at J to 1 base, leaving 2 bases not matched to a gene. Germline V gives CDR1 MRHNA, CDR2 SNTAGT. The CDR3 loop spans 16 amino acids. The CDR3 sequence is CASSDFGTGSYNEQFF. The CDR3 DNA follows: TGTGCCAGCAGTGACTTTGGGACAGGGTCCTACAATGAGCAGTTCTTC.

The gene calls are TRBV5-1 and TRBJ2-5; D may be TRBD1 (6 bases). The CDR3 runs to 16 residues. CDR1 is SGHRS, CDR2 YFSETQ, per germline. V gave up 9 bases and J gave up 5 bases, with 26 bases separating them. The CDR3 nucleotides are TGCGCCAATCCGGGACAAGAAAAATCAGACTCGGAGACCCAGTACTTC. Protein sequence: CANPGQEKSDSETQYF.

V usage is TRBV10-2 and J usage is TRBJ2-5, with D unclear. V lost 0 bases, J lost 1 base, and 6 bases lay in between. The CDR3 length is 14 residues. Germline V gene data show CDR1 as WSHSY and CDR2 as SAAADI. The CDR3 DNA reads TGCGCCAGCAGTGAGTCGCAGTTCCAAGAGACCCAGTACTTC. As protein: CASSESQFQETQYF.

CDR3: CASSSPGGLYEQYF. CDR3 nucleotides: TGCGCCAGCAGCTCCCCGGGGGGGCTCTACGAGCAGTACTTC. The V call is TRBV4-1, the J call TRBJ2-7; 8 bases map to TRBD2. This CDR3 region has 14 residues. After removal of 5 bases from V and 3 bases from J, the junction contained 6 bases not matched to a gene. Per the germline V gene, CDR1 is MGHRA and CDR2 is YSYEKL.

The rearrangement uses TRBV19 and TRBJ2-5; 7 nucleotides line up with TRBD2. The germline gives CDR1 LNHDA, CDR2 SQIVND (reference sequence). V trimming: 8 bases; J trimming: 5 bases; junction bases outside the gene matches: 8. CDR3 length: 13 amino acids. CDR3 protein: CASRPGGSETQYF. In nucleotides, the CDR3 is TGTGCCAGTCGACCGGGAGGCTCTGAGACCCAGTACTTC.

CDR3 DNA: TGTGCCAGCAGCTGGGGGGGCGCCGAGCAGTACTTC. Amino acid sequence: CASSWGGAEQYF. V gene TRBV11-2 combines with J gene TRBJ2-7; D perhaps matches TRBD2 (7 bases). The CDR3 covers 12 residues. Trimming cost V 4 bases and J 6 bases, with 10 bases left between them. Germline CDR1 is SGHAT and CDR2 is FQNNGV.

The chain combines TRBV2 with TRBJ2-3, with D unresolved. Germline values: CDR1 SNHLY, CDR2 FYNNEI. The CDR3 consists of 14 residues. Deletions cut 7 bases from V and 0 bases from J, with 11 bases between. The CDR3 nucleotides read TGTGCCAGCAAAGAGATTCGAAGCACAGATACGCAGTATTTT. This sequence encodes CASKEIRSTDTQYF.